Reported below is one TCR beta chain. Its target is unknown. The sample originates from a study of T cell responses to AZD1222 COVID-19 vaccine. Using immunoSEQ multiplex PCR, the repertoire was profiled, and TCRdb retains in-frame clones only, with some absent. Its listing shows more than 110,000 clones. The V segment lost 1 base and the J segment 7 bases; nucleotides outside the gene matches: 8. CDR1 is MNHNS and CDR2 is SASEGT in the germline V gene. This CDR3 spans 15 amino acids. General study points: Donors skewed white British and female; clonal diversity was possibly underestimated. Among those given AZD1222, only six were seropositive at baseline. Once two AZD1222 doses were given, Spike-specific TCR breadth and depth went up.

This receptor was identified in an adult in good health. Sequencing was carried out using peripheral blood. V usage is TRBV6-1 and J usage is TRBJ2-3, with 7 bases fitting TRBD1. CDR3 sequence: CASSEGGTAGHTQYF. CDR3 nucleotide sequence: TGTGCCAGCAGTGAAGGAGGGACAGCCGGGCATACGCAGTATTTT.